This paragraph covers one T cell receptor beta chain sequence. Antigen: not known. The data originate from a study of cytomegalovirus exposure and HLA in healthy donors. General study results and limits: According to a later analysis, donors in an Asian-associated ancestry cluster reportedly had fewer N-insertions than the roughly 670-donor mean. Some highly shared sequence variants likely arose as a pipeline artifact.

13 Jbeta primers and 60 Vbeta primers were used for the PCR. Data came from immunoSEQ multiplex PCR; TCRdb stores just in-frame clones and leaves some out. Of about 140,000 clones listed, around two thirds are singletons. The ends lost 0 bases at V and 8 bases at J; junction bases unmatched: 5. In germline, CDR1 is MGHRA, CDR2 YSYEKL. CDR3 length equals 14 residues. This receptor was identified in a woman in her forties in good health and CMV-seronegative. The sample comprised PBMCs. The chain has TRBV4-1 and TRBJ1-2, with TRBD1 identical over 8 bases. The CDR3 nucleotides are TGCGCCAGCAGCCAAGAGGCGACAGGGGCCGGCTACACCTTC. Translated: CASSQEATGAGYTF.